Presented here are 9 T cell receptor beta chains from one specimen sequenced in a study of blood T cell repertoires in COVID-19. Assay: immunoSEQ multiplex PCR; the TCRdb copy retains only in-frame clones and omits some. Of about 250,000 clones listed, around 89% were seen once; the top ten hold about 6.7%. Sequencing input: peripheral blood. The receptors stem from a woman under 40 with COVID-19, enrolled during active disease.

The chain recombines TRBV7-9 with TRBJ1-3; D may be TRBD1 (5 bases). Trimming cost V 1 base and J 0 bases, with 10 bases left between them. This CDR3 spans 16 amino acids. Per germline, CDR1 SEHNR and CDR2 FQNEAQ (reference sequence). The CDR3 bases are TGTGCCAGCAGCTTAGGGGGACTCAACTCTGGAAACACCATATATTTT. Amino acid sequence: CASSLGGLNSGNTIYF. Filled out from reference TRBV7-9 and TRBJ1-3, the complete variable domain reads DTGVSQNPRHKITKRGQNVTFRCDPISEHNRLYWYRQTLGQGPEFLTYFQNEAQLEKSRLLSDRFSAERPKGSFSTLEIQRTEQGDSAMYLCASSLGGLNSGNTIYFGEGSWLTVV.

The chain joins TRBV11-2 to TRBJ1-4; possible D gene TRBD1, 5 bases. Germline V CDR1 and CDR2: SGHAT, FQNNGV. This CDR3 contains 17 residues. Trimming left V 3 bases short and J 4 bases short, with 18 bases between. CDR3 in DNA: TGTGCCAGCAGCTTTTCCGTTGGCGGGGCTGGTAATGAAAAACTGTTTTTT. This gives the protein CASSFSVGGAGNEKLFF.

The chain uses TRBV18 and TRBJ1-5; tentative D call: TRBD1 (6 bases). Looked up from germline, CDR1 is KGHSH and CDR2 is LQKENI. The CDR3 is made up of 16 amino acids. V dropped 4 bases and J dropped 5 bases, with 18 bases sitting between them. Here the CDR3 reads CASSRNRGAGDQPQHF. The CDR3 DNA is TGTGCCAGCTCACGAAATCGGGGGGCAGGGGATCAGCCCCAGCATTTT.

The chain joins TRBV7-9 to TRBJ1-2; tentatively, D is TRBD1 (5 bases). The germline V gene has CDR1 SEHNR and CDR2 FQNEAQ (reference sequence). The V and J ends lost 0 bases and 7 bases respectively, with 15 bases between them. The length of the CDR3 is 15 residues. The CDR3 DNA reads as TGTGCCAGCAGCTTAGCGAAGGTCAGGGATGGTGGCTACACCTTC. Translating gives CASSLAKVRDGGYTF.

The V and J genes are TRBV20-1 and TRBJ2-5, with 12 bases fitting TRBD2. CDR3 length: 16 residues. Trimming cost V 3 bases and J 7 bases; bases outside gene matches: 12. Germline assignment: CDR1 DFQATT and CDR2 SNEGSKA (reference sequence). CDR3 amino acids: CSASWGLAGRGGTQYF. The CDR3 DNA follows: TGCAGTGCTAGTTGGGGACTAGCGGGTAGGGGGGGGACCCAGTACTTC.

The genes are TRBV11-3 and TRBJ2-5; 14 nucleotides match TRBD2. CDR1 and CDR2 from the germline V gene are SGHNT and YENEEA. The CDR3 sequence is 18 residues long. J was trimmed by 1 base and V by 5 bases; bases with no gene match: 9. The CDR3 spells CASSLGTSGGLIQETQYF. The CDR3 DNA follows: TGTGCCAGCAGCCTAGGGACTAGCGGGGGTTTAATCCAAGAGACCCAGTACTTC. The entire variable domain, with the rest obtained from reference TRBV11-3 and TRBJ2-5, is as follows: EAGVVQSPRYKIIEKKQPVAFWCNPISGHNTLYWYLQNLGQGPELLIRYENEEAVDDSQLPKDRFSAERLKGVDSTLKIQPAELGDSAVYLCASSLGTSGGLIQETQYFGPGTRLLVL.

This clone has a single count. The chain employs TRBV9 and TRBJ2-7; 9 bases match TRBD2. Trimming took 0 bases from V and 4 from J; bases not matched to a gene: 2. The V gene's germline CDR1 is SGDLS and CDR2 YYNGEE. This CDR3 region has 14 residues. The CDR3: CASSVGAGGYEQYV. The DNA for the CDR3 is TGTGCCAGCAGCGTAGGTGCGGGAGGGTACGAGCAGTACGTC.

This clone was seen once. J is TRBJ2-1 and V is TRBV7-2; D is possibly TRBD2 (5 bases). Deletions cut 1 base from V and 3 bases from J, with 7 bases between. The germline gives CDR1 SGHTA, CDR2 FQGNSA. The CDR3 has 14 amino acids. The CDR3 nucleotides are TGTGCCAGCAGCTTAGATGGAGGCTACAATGAGCAGTTCTTC. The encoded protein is CASSLDGGYNEQFF.

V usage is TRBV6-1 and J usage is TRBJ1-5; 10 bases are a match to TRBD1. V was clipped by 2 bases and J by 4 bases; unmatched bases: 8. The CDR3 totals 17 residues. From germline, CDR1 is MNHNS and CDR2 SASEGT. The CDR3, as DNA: TGTGCCAGCAGTGAATTCGAGGGACAGGGGAATAATCAGCCCCAGCATTTT. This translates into CASSEFEGQGNNQPQHF.